One T cell receptor (beta chain) is described in this entry. Germline loops: CDR1 SGHTA, CDR2 FQGNSA. The CDR3 sequence is 14 residues long. V lost 5 bases and J 5 bases, leaving 15 bases between the germline ends. This sample stems from a study of blood T cells in healthy people across ages. A sample-barcoded 5' primer and a J-beta primer mix were used in a second PCR of about 6 to 11 cycles. TCRdb used MiXCR to reprocess the 5' RACE reads, holding one entry per CDR3 protein. The sample shows some 1.5 million distinct CDR3 sequences, 28% of them seen only once. The specimen was blood. The V call is TRBV7-2, the J call TRBJ1-2, with TRBD1 as a possible D gene (5 bases). This clonotype was obtained from a woman aged 30 to 39 in good health. This CDR3 reads CASSDSGAAYGYTF. DNA for the CDR3: TGTGCCAGCAGCGACTCCGGGGCAGCTTATGGCTACACCTTC.